What follows are 14 T cell receptor beta chains derived from one specimen sequenced in a study of post-analysis software for immune sequencing data. Study-wide points: Patients had higher frequencies than controls of roughly five TRBV segments, including TRBV5-6, TRBV5-1 and TRBV20-1.

Tagging with unique molecular identifiers was a feature of the TCR beta cDNA libraries. TCRdb called the PCR reads again in MiXCR, with one record for every CDR3 protein. Of hundreds of thousands of distinct CDR3 sequences listed, 53% are singletons. Their recognized antigens are unknown. Sequences were obtained from blood. The origin of the receptors is a girl aged 5 to 17 with multiple sclerosis.

The chain is built from TRBV29-1 and TRBJ2-1; D unresolved. This CDR3 is 11 amino acids long. Trimming took off 7 bases at V and 4 bases at J, with 8 bases between the two ends. Germline CDR1 and CDR2: SQVTM and ANQGSEA. CDR3 bases: TGCAGCGGTGGATGGTACAATGAGCAGTTCTTC. As protein: CSGGWYNEQFF.

J is TRBJ2-7 and V is TRBV12-3 or TRBV12-4; D tentatively reads TRBD1 or TRBD2 (5 bases each). The end of the DNA aligns better with TRBJ2-5, so the J call may be wrong. This CDR3 has 15 amino acids. CDR3 bases: TGTGCCAGCAGGAGGGGTGCGGAGGTGTTGGAGACCCAGTACTTC. Protein: CASRRGAEVLETQYF.

The V gene is TRBV4-1, the J gene TRBJ2-7, with 12 bases identical to TRBD2. There are 16 residues in the CDR3. V shed 3 bases and J 1 base; nucleotides not matched to a gene: 4. The germline V gene has CDR1 MGHRA and CDR2 YSYEKL. The CDR3 is CASSQLAGGPSYEQYF. DNA of the CDR3: TGCGCCAGCAGCCAGCTAGCGGGAGGGCCATCCTACGAGCAGTACTTC.

This clonotype occurred once. This chain uses TRBV29-1 with TRBJ2-1; TRBD2 matches at 9 bases. The V gene's germline CDR1 is SQVTM and CDR2 ANQGSEA. The CDR3 length is 14 residues. V dropped 4 bases and J dropped 9; count of bases not matched to a gene: 10. The CDR3 protein is CSVVRAGGPVEQFF. Here the CDR3 DNA reads TGCAGCGTTGTCCGGGCGGGAGGGCCGGTTGAGCAGTTCTTC.

V and J are TRBV20-1 and TRBJ2-7; 7 nucleotides align to TRBD1. With 0 bases clipped from V and 5 bases from J, the junction kept 16 bases outside the gene matches. CDR1 is DFQATT and CDR2 is SNEGSKA in the germline V gene (reference sequence). The CDR3 totals 17 residues. The CDR3 reads CSARDLPGQVVGNEQYF. Here the CDR3 DNA reads TGCAGTGCTAGAGACCTACCCGGACAGGTCGTTGGGAACGAGCAGTACTTC.

This chain joins TRBV5-6 and TRBJ2-1; TRBD1 is a possible D gene (5 bases). Germline lookup yields CDR1 SGHDT and CDR2 YYEEEE. Trimming cost V 4 bases and J 4 bases, with 15 bases left between them. The CDR3 runs to 15 residues. In DNA form, the CDR3 reads TGTGCCAGCAGCCAAGTCCTTAGACAGTACAATGAGCAGTTCTTC. Amino acid sequence: CASSQVLRQYNEQFF.

This clonotype was picked up a small number of times. The chain employs TRBV7-9 and TRBJ2-3; no reliable D call. Trimming left V 6 bases short and J 2 bases short, with 15 bases between. Germline CDR1 reads SEHNR; CDR2 reads FQNEAQ (reference sequence). The CDR3 length is 15 residues. The CDR3, as DNA: TGTGCCAGCAGTTATACTGGCGGCTCCACAGATACGCAGTATTTT. As protein: CASSYTGGSTDTQYF.

The rearrangement links TRBV27 to TRBJ2-5; 10 bases match TRBD2. The V and J ends lost 5 bases and 1 base, in that order; junction bases with no gene match: 7. Germline V gene data show CDR1 as MNHEY and CDR2 as SMNVEV (reference sequence). The CDR3 is 16 amino acids. The CDR3 nucleotides are TGTGCCAGCAGTCATTTTAGCGGGGGGCCCCAAGAGACCCAGTACTTC. Protein: CASSHFSGGPQETQYF.

The rearrangement uses TRBV20-1 and TRBJ2-7; the D is unclear. The germline CDR1 and CDR2 sequences are DFQATT and SNEGSKA (reference sequence). The CDR3 has 15 residues. Trimming took off 0 bases at V and 0 bases at J, with 12 bases between the two ends. DNA for the CDR3: TGCAGTGCTAGAGATAAAGACGGCAACTCCTACGAGCAGTACTTC. It is translated as CSARDKDGNSYEQYF.

This clonotype has more than one count but fewer than ten. The rearrangement links TRBV4-1 to TRBJ2-7, with a tentative D call TRBD2 (7 bases). The CDR3 is 19 amino acids. Per germline, CDR1 MGHRA and CDR2 YSYEKL. The V end was cut by 0 bases, the J end by 5 bases, with 26 bases between. CDR3 bases: TGCGCCAGCAGCCAAGACCTCCTCGGGGGGCAGGGAATAATCAACGAGCAGTACTTC. Encoded protein: CASSQDLLGGQGIINEQYF.

The gene calls are TRBV5-1 and TRBJ1-2; unclear D gene. Trimming pared 3 bases from V and 12 bases from J, leaving 21 bases between. CDR1 is SGHRS, CDR2 YFSETQ, per germline. This CDR3 is built from 14 residues. The CDR3 sequence is CASSCGERVSGHTF. CDR3 in DNA: TGCGCCAGCAGCTGCGGTGAGAGGGTCAGCGGCCACACCTTC.

This chain uses TRBV3-1 with TRBJ2-1; either TRBD1 or TRBD2 may supply D (5 bases each). This CDR3 has 14 residues. Trimming stripped 1 base from V and 5 bases from J, with 9 bases between. Germline V gene lookup returns CDR1 LGHDT and CDR2 YNNKEL (reference sequence). The CDR3 region is CASSQVRGDNEQFF. As DNA, the CDR3 is TGTGCCAGCAGCCAAGTTCGGGGCGACAATGAGCAGTTCTTC.

The chain couples TRBV5-1 to TRBJ2-5, with TRBD1 identical over 8 bases. The length of the CDR3 is 13 residues. After removal of 3 bases from V and 11 bases from J, the junction contained 9 bases not matched to a gene. Germline V CDR1 and CDR2: SGHRS, YFSETQ. CDR3 protein: CASSSTGVREQYF. DNA of the CDR3: TGCGCCAGCAGCTCGACAGGGGTAAGGGAGCAGTACTTC.

This clonotype came up many times. This chain links TRBV4-1 with TRBJ2-7, with D hard to call. Deletions cut 0 bases from V and 3 bases from J, with 6 bases between. This CDR3 region has 13 residues. The V gene's germline CDR1 is MGHRA and CDR2 YSYEKL. The CDR3 spells CASSQEVGYEQYF. DNA for the CDR3: TGCGCCAGCAGCCAAGAGGTTGGCTACGAGCAGTACTTC.